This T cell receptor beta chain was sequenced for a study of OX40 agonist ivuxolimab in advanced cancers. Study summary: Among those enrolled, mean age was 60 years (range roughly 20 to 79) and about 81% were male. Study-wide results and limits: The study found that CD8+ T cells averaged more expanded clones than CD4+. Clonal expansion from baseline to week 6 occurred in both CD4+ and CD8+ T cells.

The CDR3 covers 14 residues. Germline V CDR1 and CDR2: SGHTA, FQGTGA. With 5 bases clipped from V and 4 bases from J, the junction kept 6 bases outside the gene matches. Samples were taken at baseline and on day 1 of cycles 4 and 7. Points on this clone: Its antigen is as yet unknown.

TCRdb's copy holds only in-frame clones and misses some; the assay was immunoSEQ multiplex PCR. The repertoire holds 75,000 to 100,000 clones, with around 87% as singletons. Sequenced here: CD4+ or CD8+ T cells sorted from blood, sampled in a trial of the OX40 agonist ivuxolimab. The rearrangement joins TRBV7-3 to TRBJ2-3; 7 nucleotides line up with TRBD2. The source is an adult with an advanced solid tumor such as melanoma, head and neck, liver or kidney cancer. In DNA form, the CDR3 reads TGTGCCAGCAGCCCGGGGGGTAGTTCAGATACGCAGTATTTT. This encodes CASSPGGSSDTQYF.